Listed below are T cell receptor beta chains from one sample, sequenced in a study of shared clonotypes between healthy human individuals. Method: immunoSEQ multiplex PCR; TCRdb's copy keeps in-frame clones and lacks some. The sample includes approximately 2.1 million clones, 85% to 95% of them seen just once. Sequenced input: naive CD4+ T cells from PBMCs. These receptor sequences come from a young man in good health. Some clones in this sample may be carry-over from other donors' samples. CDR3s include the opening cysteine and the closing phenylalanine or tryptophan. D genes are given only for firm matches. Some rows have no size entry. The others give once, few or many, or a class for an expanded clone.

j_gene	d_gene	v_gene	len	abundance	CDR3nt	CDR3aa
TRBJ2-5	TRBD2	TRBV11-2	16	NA	TGTGCCAGCAGCTTACGCCTAGCGGGAGGCGGGGAGACCCAGTACTTC	CASSLRLAGGGETQYF
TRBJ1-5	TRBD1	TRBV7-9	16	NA	TGTGCCAGCAGCAACCGATCTACAGGGGGCGGGCAGCCCCAGCATTTT	CASSNRSTGGGQPQHF
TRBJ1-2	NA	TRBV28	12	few	TGTGCCAGCATTAACAGCTTCAATGGCTACACCTTC	CASINSFNGYTF
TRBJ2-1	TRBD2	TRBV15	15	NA	TGTGCCACCAGCAGATCTCTAGCGGGTCCCAATGAGCAGTTCTTC	CATSRSLAGPNEQFF
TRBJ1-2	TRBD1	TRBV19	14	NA	TGTGCCAGTAGTAGGCCGACAGGGGTTGACGGCTACACCTTC	CASSRPTGVDGYTF
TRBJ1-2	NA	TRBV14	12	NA	TGTGCCAGCAGAGGGGATAACTATGGCTACACCTTC	CASRGDNYGYTF
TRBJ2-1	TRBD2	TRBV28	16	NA	TGTGCCAGCAGTTCATTTTCTAGCGGGAGGATCGGGGAGCAGTTCTTC	CASSSFSSGRIGEQFF
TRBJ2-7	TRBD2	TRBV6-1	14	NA	TGTGCCAGCAGTGGGACTAGCGGGAGTTACGAGCAGTACTTC	CASSGTSGSYEQYF
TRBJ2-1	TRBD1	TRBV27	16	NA	TGTGCCAGCAGCGAACCCGGGACAGGTGGAGGCAATGAGCAGTTCTTC	CASSEPGTGGGNEQFF
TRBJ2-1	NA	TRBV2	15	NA	TGTGCCAGCAGTGCCTCCAGGACGGGTAGGAATCGGCAGTTCTTC	CASSASRTGRNRQFF
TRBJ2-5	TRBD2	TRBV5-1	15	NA	TGCGCCAGCAGCTTGCTAGGCGCTAGCGGGGAGACCCAGTACTTC	CASSLLGASGETQYF
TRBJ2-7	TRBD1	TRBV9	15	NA	TGTGCCAGCAGCATCCGGACAGGGGGGTTTTACGAGCAGTACTTC	CASSIRTGGFYEQYF
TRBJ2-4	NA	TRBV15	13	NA	TGTGCCACCAGCACAGGGGTGGGGAACATTCAGTACTTC	CATSTGVGNIQYF
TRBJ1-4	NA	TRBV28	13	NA	TGTGCCAGCAGTTTGGGGGGTCGTGAAAAACTGTTTTTT	CASSLGGREKLFF
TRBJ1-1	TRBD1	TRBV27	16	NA	TGTGCCAGCAGTACGACGACAGGGCGGAAGAACACTGAAGCTTTCTTT	CASSTTTGRKNTEAFF
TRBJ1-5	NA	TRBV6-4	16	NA	TGTGCCAGCAGTGACTCGCACAGGAATAGCAATCAGCCCCAGCATTTT	CASSDSHRNSNQPQHF
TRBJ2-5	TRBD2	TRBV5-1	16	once	TGCGCCAGCAGCACAGGACTAGCGGGATTTCAAGAGACCCAGTACTTC	CASSTGLAGFQETQYF
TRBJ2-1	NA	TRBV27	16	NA	TGTGCCAGCAGTTTAGCCTCACCCCGAGGGTACAATGAGCAGTTCTTC	CASSLASPRGYNEQFF
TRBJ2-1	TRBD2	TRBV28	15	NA	TGTGCCAGCAGAATAGCGGGGGGCTCCTACAATGAGCAGTTCTTC	CASRIAGGSYNEQFF
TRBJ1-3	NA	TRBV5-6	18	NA	TGTGCCAGCAGCTTGGCCCGTACAGGGACCCTCTCTGGAAACACCATATATTTT	CASSLARTGTLSGNTIYF
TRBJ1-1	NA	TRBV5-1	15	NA	TGCGCCAGCAGCCCGGTGGGGGGAAGGGGCACTGAAGCTTTCTTT	CASSPVGGRGTEAFF
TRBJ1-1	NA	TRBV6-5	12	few	TGTGCCAGCAGTCAATCCCGGGGTGAAGCTTTCTTT	CASSQSRGEAFF
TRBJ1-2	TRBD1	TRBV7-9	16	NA	TGTGCCAGCAGCAGGACCCGGACAGGGGATGGCTATGGCTACACCTTC	CASSRTRTGDGYGYTF
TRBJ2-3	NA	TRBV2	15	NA	TGTGCCAGCAGTCCTGGGGGTTTTAGCACAGATACGCAGTATTTT	CASSPGGFSTDTQYF
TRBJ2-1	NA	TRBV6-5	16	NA	TGTGCCAGCAGTTACTCGATGTCTAGCGTCGGGAATGAGCAGTTCTTC	CASSYSMSSVGNEQFF
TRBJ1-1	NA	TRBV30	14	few	TGTGCCTGGAGTGTTGGGGGCTGGGGCTCTGAAGCTTTCTTT	CAWSVGGWGSEAFF
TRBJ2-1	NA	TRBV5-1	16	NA	TGCGCCAGCTCCAATCTTCAGGGAAGGAGAAGAAATGAGCAGTTCTTC	CASSNLQGRRRNEQFF
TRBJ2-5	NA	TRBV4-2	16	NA	TGTGCCAGCAGCCAAGAATTAGCGGCCCTTCAAGAGACCCAGTACTTC	CASSQELAALQETQYF
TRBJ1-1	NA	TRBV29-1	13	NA	TGCAGCGTTGAAGATCCCAAGGGGACTGAAGCTTTCTTT	CSVEDPKGTEAFF
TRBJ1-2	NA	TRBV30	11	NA	TGTGCCTGCACAGCTAACTATGGCTACACCTTC	CACTANYGYTF
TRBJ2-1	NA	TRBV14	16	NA	TGTGCCAGCAGCCAAGGACGTAGGGCCACCCTAAATGAGCAGTTCTTC	CASSQGRRATLNEQFF
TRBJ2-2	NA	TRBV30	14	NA	TGTGCCTGGAGTGGTGGGCGGGGCACCGGGGAGCTGTTTTTT	CAWSGGRGTGELFF
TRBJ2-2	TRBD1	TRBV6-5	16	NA	TGTGCCAGCAGTTCTAGCCGACAGGGCCGGTCCGGGGAGCTGTTTTTT	CASSSSRQGRSGELFF
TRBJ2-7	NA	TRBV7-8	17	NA	TGTGCCAGCAGCTTAGTATCGGTGGTGGCCCGTGGAGGGGAGCAGTACTTC	CASSLVSVVARGGEQYF
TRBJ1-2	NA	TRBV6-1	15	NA	TGTGCCAGCAGTGACTGGTCAACCCGGGACTATGGCTACACCTTC	CASSDWSTRDYGYTF
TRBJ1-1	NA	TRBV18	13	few	TGTGCCAGCTCACTGGGACCCGACACTGAAGCTTTCTTT	CASSLGPDTEAFF
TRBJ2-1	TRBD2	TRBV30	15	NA	TGTGCCTGGAGGGTGGCTAGCGGCTCCTACAATGAGCAGTTCTTC	CAWRVASGSYNEQFF
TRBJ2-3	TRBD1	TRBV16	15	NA	TGTGCCAGCAGCCAACAGGGACAGGGCACAGATACGCAGTATTTT	CASSQQGQGTDTQYF
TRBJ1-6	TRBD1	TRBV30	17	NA	TGTGCCTGGAGTCGACAGGGGCAAAGCTCCTATAATTCACCCCTCCACTTT	CAWSRQGQSSYNSPLHF
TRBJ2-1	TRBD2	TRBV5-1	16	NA	TGCGCCAGCATGGTGATCGGCGGGAGTTTTACCAATGAGCAGTTCTTC	CASMVIGGSFTNEQFF
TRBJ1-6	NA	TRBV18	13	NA	TGTGCCAGCTCAGTGGCCGAAAATTCACCCCTCCACTTT	CASSVAENSPLHF
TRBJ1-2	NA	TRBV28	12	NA	TGTGCCAGCAGTCTGGCCTTGGCCGGCTACACCTTC	CASSLALAGYTF
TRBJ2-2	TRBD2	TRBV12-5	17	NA	TGTGCTAGTGGTTTCCTAATAGGGACTAGCGGGACAGGGGAGCTGTTTTTT	CASGFLIGTSGTGELFF
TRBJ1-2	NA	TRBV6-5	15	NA	TGTGCCAGCAGTTACTCGGGTAGGGTTGTCGGTGGCTACACCTTC	CASSYSGRVVGGYTF
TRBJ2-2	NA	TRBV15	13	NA	TGTGCCACCAGCCGCCCCCGTACCGGGGAGCTGTTTTTT	CATSRPRTGELFF
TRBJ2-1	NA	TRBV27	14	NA	TGTGCCAGCGGTAGCAAACAGGGCGACAATGAGCAGTTCTTC	CASGSKQGDNEQFF
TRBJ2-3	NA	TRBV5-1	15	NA	TGCGCCAGCAGCTTGAAATCTGGCAGCCCCGATACGCAGTATTTT	CASSLKSGSPDTQYF
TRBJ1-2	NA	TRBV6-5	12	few	TGTGCCAGCAGTTACTCTAACTATGGCTACACCTTC	CASSYSNYGYTF
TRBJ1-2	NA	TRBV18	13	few	TGTGCCAGCTCACCAGGGGGTAACTATGGCTACACCTTC	CASSPGGNYGYTF